Sequencing of this T cell receptor beta chain was carried out in a study of blood T cell repertoires in COVID-19. Using immunoSEQ multiplex PCR, the repertoire was profiled, and TCRdb retains in-frame clones only, with some absent. The sample carries 100,000 to 150,000 clones, approximately 80% recorded once. Sequenced sample: peripheral blood. The clonotype originates from a woman aged 50 to 65 with acute or convalescent COVID-19.

The CDR3 loop is CATSKNPGTGGNYGYTF. In DNA, the CDR3 is TGTGCCACCAGCAAAAATCCCGGGACAGGGGGCAACTATGGCTACACCTTC. The chain carries TRBV15 and TRBJ1-2; TRBD1 matches at 12 bases. V was clipped by 4 bases and J by 2 bases; unmatched bases: 8. CDR1 and CDR2 (germline): LNHNV, YYDKDF (reference sequence). The CDR3 spans 17 residues.